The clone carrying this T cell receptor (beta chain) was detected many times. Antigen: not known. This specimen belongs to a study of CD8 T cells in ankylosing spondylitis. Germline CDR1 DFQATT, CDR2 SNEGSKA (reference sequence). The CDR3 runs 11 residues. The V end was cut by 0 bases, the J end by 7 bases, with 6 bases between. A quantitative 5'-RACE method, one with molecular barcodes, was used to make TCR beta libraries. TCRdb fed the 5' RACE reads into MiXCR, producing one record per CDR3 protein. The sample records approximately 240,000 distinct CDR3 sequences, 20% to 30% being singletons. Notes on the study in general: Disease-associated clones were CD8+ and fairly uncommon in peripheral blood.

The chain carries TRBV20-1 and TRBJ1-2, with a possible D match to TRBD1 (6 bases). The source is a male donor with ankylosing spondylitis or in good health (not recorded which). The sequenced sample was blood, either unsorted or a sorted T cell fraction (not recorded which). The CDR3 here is CSARDRGGYTF. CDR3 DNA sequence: TGCAGTGCTAGAGACAGGGGTGGCTACACCTTC.